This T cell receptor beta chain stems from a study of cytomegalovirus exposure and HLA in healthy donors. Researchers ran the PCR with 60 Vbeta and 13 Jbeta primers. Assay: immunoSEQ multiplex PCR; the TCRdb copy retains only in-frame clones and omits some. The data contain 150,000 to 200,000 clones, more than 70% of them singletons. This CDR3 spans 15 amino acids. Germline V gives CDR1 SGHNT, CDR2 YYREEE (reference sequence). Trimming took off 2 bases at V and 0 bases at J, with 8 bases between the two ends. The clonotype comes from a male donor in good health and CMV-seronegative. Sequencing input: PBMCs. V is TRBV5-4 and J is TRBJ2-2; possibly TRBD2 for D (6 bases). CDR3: CASSLSGANTGELFF. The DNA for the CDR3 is TGTGCCAGCAGCTTATCGGGAGCGAACACCGGGGAGCTGTTTTTT.